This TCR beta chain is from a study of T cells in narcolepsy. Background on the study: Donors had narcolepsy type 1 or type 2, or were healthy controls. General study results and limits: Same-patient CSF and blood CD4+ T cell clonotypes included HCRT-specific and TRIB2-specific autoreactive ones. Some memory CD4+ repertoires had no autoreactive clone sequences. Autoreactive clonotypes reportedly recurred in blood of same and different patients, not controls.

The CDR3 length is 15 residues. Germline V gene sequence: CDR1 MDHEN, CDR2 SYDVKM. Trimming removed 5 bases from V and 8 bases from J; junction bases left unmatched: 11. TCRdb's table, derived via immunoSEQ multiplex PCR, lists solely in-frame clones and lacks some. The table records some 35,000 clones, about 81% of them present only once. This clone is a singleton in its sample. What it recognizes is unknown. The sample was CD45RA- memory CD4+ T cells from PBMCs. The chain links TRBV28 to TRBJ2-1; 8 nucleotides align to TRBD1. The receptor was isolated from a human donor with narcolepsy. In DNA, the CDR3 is TGTGCCAGCAGTACCCCCGGACAGGGTTCCCATGAGCAGTTCTTC. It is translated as CASSTPGQGSHEQFF. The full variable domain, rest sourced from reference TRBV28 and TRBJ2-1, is DVKVTQSSRYLVKRTGEKVFLECVQDMDHENMFWYRQDPGLGLRLIYFSYDVKMKEKGDIPEGYSVSREKKERFSLILESASTNQTSMYLCASSTPGQGSHEQFFGPGTRLTVL.